This record looks at one TCR beta chain sequence and its context. Participants, about 18 to 100 years old, spanned 24 US areas. This specimen belongs to a study of blood T cell repertoires in COVID-19. In the study overall: The analysed material was cDNA or gDNA that came from T cells, B-cell-depleted T cells, or PBMCs.

Generated by immunoSEQ multiplex PCR, the TCRdb table keeps only in-frame clones and is missing some. Of 450,000 to 500,000 clones listed, 70% to 90% are singletons. The receptor was isolated from a woman aged 55 to 70 who had recovered from COVID-19. Material: PBMCs or T cells enriched from blood (not recorded which).

CDR3 loop: CASSQRRGVGTGELFF. The CDR3 region has the DNA TGTGCCAGCAGCCAACGGCGGGGGGTGGGCACCGGGGAGCTGTTTTTT. The chain recombines TRBV3-1 (or the pseudogene TRBV3-2) with TRBJ2-2; TRBD2 aligns across 8 bases. Looked up from germline, CDR1 is LGHDT and CDR2 is YNNKEL (reference sequence). With 2 bases clipped from V and 4 bases from J, the junction kept 6 bases outside the gene matches. CDR3 length equals 16 residues.